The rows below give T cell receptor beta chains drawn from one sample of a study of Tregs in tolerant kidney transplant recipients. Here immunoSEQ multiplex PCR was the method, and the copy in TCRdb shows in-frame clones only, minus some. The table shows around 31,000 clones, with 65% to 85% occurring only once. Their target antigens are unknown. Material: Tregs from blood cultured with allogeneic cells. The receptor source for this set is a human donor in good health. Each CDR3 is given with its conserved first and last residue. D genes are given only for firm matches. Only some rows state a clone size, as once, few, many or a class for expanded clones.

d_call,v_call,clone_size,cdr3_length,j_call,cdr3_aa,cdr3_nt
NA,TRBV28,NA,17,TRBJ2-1,CASWGRDGSGSYNEQFF,TGTGCCAGCTGGGGCCGGGACGGGAGTGGGTCCTACAATGAGCAGTTCTTC
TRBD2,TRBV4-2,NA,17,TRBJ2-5,CASSQGGGSGGQETQYF,TGTGCCAGCAGCCAAGGGGGGGGGAGTGGAGGGCAAGAGACCCAGTACTTC
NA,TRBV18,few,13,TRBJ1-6,CASSPGYNSPLHF,TGTGCCAGCTCACCAGGGTATAATTCACCCCTCCACTTT
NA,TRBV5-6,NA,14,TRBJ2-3,CASSLVRNTDTQYF,TGTGCCAGCAGCTTGGTCAGGAACACAGATACGCAGTATTTT
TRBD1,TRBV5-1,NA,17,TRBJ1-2,CASPHRPGQGRDDGYTF,TGCGCCAGCCCCCACCGACCGGGACAGGGGAGGGACGATGGCTACACCTTC
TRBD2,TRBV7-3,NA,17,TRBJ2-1,CASSLNKPGLAGNEQFF,TGTGCCAGCAGCCTAAATAAACCGGGACTAGCGGGTAATGAGCAGTTCTTC
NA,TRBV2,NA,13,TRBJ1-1,CASGKWGNTEAFF,TGTGCCAGCGGGAAATGGGGGAACACTGAAGCTTTCTTT
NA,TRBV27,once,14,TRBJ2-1,CASSLSFGYNEQFF,TGTGCCAGCAGTTTATCGTTTGGCTACAATGAGCAGTTCTTC
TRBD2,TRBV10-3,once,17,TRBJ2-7,CAISGDRLAAYSYEQYF,TGTGCCATCAGTGGGGACAGACTAGCGGCTTACTCCTACGAGCAGTACTTC
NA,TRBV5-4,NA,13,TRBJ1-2,CASSTNRVHGYTF,TGTGCCAGCAGCACTAACAGGGTCCATGGCTACACCTTC
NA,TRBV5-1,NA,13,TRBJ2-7,CASSSGMAYEQYF,TGCGCCAGCAGCTCCGGGATGGCCTACGAGCAGTACTTC
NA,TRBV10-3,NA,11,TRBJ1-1,CAISDDTEAFF,TGTGCCATCAGTGACGACACTGAAGCTTTCTTT
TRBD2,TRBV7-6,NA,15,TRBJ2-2,CASRPLAGGPGELFF,TGTGCCAGCAGGCCACTAGCGGGAGGGCCCGGGGAGCTGTTTTTT
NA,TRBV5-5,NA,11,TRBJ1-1,CASSLRTEAFF,TGTGCCAGCAGCTTGAGGACTGAAGCTTTCTTT
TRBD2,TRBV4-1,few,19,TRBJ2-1,CASSQRISGRARSYNEQFF,TGCGCCAGCAGCCAACGAATCAGCGGGAGGGCCCGGTCGTACAATGAGCAGTTCTTC
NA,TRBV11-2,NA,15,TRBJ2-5,CASSRPGRKQETQYF,TGTGCCAGCAGCCGACCGGGTCGAAAACAAGAGACCCAGTACTTC
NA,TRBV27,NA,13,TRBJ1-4,CASRPSEGVKLFF,TGTGCCAGCAGACCCTCTGAGGGTGTAAAACTGTTTTTT
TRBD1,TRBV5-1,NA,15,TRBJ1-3,CASSLEGATGNTIYF,TGCGCCAGCAGCTTGGAGGGGGCAACTGGAAACACCATATATTTT
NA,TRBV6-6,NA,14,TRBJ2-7,CASSYVDGLYEQYF,TGTGCCAGCAGTTACGTTGACGGGTTATACGAGCAGTACTTC
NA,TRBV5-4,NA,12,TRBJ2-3,CASSRTQDTQYF,TGTGCCAGCAGCCGGACCCAGGATACGCAGTATTTT
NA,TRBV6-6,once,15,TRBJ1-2,CASSYRAGRGYGYTF,TGTGCCAGCAGTTATAGGGCGGGACGAGGCTATGGCTACACCTTC
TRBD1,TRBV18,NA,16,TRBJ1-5,CASSPQGGGPKGAQHF,TGTGCCAGCTCCCCCCAGGGAGGGGGCCCCAAAGGAGCCCAGCATTTT
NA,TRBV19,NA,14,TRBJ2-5,CASSISGWQETQYF,TGTGCCAGTAGTATATCAGGATGGCAAGAGACCCAGTACTTC
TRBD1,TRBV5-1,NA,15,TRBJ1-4,CASSLGTGLNEKLFF,TGCGCCAGCAGCTTAGGGACAGGGCTTAATGAAAAACTGTTTTTT
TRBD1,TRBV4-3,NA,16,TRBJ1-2,CASSQDDREVSYGYTF,TGCGCCAGCAGCCAAGATGACAGGGAAGTTAGCTATGGCTACACCTTC
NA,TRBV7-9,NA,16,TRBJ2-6,CASSLTAPSGANVLTF,TGTGCCAGCAGCTTAACAGCTCCCTCTGGGGCCAACGTCCTGACTTTC
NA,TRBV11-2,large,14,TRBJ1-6,CASIPGGDNSPLHF,TGTGCCAGCATTCCGGGTGGGGATAATTCACCCCTCCACTTT
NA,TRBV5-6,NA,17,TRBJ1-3,CASSLPSQGSLGNTIYF,TGTGCCAGCAGCTTGCCCTCACAGGGATCGTTAGGAAACACCATATATTTT
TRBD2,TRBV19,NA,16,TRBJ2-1,CASSIGTSGPYNEQFF,TGTGCCAGTAGTATCGGGACTAGCGGGCCTTACAATGAGCAGTTCTTC
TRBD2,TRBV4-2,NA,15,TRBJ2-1,CASSQDRTSFNEQFF,TGTGCCAGCAGCCAAGATCGGACTAGCTTCAATGAGCAGTTCTTC
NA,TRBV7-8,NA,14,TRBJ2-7,CASSLRDFSYEQYF,TGTGCCAGCAGCCTCCGGGACTTCTCCTACGAGCAGTACTTC
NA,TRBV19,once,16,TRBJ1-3,CASGKRRGPDGNTIYF,TGTGCCAGTGGGAAGCGCAGGGGTCCGGACGGAAACACCATATATTTT
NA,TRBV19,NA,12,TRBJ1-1,CASRQANTEAFF,TGTGCCAGTAGACAGGCGAACACTGAAGCTTTCTTT
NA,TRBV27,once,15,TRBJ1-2,CASSPLSAWDYGYTF,TGTGCCAGCAGTCCACTCAGCGCCTGGGACTATGGCTACACCTTC
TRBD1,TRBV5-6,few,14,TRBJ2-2,CASSLGTVTGELFF,TGTGCCAGCAGCCTAGGGACAGTGACCGGGGAGCTGTTTTTT
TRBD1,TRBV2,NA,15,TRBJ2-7,CASSEGTGSTYEQYF,TGTGCCAGCAGTGAGGGGACAGGGAGTACCTACGAGCAGTACTTC
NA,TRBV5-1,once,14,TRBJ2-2,CASSLVGNTGELFF,TGCGCCAGCAGCTTGGTGGGGAACACCGGGGAGCTGTTTTTT
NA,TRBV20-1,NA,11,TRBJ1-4,CSARGGEKLFF,TGCAGTGCTAGGGGGGGTGAAAAACTGTTTTTT
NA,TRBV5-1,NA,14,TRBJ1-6,CASSPEFGNSPLHF,TGCGCCAGCAGCCCGGAGTTTGGGAATTCACCCCTCCACTTT
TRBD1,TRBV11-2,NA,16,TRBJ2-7,CASSLVKGQGSREQYF,TGTGCCAGCAGCTTAGTTAAAGGACAGGGGTCACGCGAGCAGTACTTC
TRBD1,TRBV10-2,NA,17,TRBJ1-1,CASTSGQGNIRTREAFF,TGCGCCAGCACGTCGGGACAGGGCAATATACGAACAAGGGAAGCTTTCTTT
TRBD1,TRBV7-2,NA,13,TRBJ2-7,CASSPDRAYEQYF,TGTGCCAGCAGCCCCGACAGGGCTTACGAGCAGTACTTC
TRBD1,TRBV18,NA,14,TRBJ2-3,CASSPTTGADTQYF,TGTGCCAGCTCACCAACGACAGGGGCAGATACGCAGTATTTT
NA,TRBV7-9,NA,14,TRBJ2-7,CASSLSTTTYEQYF,TGTGCCAGCAGCTTAAGTACCACAACCTACGAGCAGTACTTC
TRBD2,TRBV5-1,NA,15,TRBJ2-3,CASSLRGLSTDTQYF,TGCGCCAGCAGCTTGAGGGGACTAAGCACAGATACGCAGTATTTT
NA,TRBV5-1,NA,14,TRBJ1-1,CASNIGGITGEAFF,TGCGCCAGCAACATTGGAGGGATCACGGGTGAAGCTTTCTTT
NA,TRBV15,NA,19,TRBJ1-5,CATSRVFTGLLYSNQPQHF,TGTGCCACCAGCAGAGTTTTTACAGGACTGCTTTATAGCAATCAGCCCCAGCATTTT
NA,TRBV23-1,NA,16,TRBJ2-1,CASSQSSGPHVNEQFF,TGCGCCAGCAGTCAATCGTCGGGACCTCACGTCAATGAGCAGTTCTTC